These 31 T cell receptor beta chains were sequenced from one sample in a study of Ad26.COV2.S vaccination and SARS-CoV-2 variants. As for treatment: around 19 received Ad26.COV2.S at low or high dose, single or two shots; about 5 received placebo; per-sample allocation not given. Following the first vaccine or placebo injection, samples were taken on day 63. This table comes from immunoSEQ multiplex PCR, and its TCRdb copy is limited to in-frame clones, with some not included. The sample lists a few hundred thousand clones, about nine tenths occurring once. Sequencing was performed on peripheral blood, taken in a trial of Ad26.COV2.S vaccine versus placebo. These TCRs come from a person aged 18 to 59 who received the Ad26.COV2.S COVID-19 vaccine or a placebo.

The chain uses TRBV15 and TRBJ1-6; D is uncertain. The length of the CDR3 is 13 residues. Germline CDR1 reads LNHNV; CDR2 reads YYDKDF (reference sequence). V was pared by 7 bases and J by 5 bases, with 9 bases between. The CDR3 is CATKQNNNSPLHF. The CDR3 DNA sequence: TGTGCCACCAAACAGAATAATAATTCACCCCTCCACTTT.

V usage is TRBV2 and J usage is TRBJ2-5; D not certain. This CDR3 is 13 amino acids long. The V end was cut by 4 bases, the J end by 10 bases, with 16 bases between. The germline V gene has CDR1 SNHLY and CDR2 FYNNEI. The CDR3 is CASSGQSWVSQYF. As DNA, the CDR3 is TGTGCCAGCAGTGGGCAGTCGTGGGTGAGCCAGTACTTC.

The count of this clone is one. The chain's CDR3 is CSVTRNGYEQYF. The CDR3 nucleotides are TGCAGCGTCACTCGTAACGGCTACGAGCAGTACTTC. The chain employs TRBV29-1 and TRBJ2-7; D is unresolved. From germline, CDR1 is SQVTM and CDR2 ANQGSEA. The CDR3 is 12 amino acids. Trimming left V 6 bases short and J 3 bases short, with 12 bases between.

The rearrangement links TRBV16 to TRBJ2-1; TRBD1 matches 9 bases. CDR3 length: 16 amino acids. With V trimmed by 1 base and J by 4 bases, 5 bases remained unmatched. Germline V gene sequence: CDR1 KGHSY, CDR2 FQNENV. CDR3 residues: CASSQFGQGIYNEQFF. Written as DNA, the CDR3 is TGTGCCAGCAGCCAATTTGGACAGGGGATTTACAATGAGCAGTTCTTC.

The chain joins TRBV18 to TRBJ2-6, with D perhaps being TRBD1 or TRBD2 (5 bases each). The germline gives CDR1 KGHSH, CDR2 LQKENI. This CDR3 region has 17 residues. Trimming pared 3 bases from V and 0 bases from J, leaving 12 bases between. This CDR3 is CASSPPKGSSGANVLTF. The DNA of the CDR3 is TGTGCCAGCTCACCCCCTAAGGGGAGCTCTGGGGCCAACGTCCTGACTTTC.

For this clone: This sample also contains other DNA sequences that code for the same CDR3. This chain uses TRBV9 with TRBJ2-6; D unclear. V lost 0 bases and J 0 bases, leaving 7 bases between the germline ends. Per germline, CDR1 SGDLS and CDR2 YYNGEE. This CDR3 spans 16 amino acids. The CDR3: CASSVGVNSGANVLTF. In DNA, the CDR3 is TGTGCCAGCAGCGTAGGGGTAAACTCTGGGGCCAACGTCCTGACTTTC.

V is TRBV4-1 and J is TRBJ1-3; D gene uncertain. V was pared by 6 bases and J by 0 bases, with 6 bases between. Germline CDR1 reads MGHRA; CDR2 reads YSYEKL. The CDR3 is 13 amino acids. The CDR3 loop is CASSRTSGNTIYF. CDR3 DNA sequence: TGCGCCAGCAGTAGGACCTCTGGAAACACCATATATTTT.

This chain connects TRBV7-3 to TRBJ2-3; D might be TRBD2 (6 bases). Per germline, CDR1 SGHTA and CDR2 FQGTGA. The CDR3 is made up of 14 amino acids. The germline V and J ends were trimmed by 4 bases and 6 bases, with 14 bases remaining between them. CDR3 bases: TGTGCCAGCAGCTCGTTAAGCGGGTACGATACGCAGTATTTT. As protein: CASSSLSGYDTQYF.

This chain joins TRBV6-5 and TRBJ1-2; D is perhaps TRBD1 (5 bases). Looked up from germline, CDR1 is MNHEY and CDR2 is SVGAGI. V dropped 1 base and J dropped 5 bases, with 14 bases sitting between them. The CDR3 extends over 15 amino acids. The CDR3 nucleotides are TGTGCCAGCAGTTACTTTTTCGGGGGAGGGTATGGCTACACCTTC. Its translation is CASSYFFGGGYGYTF.

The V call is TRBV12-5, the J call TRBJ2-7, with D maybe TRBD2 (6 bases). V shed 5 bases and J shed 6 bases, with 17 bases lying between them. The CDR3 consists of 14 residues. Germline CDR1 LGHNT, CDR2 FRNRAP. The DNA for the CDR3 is TGTGCTAGTGGTCTGTCCGGGGGTCGGGGCGAGCAGTACTTC. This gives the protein CASGLSGGRGEQYF. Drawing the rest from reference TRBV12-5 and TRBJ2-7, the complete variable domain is DARVTQTPRHKVTEMGQEVTMRCQPILGHNTVFWYRQTMMQGLELLAYFRNRAPLDDSGMPKDRFSAEMPDATLATLKIQPSEPRDSAVYFCASGLSGGRGEQYFGPGTRLTVT.

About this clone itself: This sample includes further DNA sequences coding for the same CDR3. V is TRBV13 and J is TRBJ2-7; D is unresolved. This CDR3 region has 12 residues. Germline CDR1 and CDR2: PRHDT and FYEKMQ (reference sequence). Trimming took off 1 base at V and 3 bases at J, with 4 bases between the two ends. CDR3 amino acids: CASSLEGYEQYF. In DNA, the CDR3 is TGTGCCAGCAGCTTAGAGGGCTACGAGCAGTACTTC.

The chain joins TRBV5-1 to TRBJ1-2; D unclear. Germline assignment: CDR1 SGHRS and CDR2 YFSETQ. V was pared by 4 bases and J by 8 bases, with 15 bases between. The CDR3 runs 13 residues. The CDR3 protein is CASSPIGGNGYTF. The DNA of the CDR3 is TGCGCCAGCAGCCCAATTGGAGGGAACGGCTACACCTTC.

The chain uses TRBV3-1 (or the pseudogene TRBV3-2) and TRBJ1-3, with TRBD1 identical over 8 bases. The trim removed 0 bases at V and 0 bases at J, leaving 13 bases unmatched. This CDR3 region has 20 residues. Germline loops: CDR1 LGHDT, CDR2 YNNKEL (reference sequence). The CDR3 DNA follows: TGTGCCAGCAGCCAAGATGGTAGGACAGGGAGGTTTAGCTCTGGAAACACCATATATTTT. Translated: CASSQDGRTGRFSSGNTIYF.

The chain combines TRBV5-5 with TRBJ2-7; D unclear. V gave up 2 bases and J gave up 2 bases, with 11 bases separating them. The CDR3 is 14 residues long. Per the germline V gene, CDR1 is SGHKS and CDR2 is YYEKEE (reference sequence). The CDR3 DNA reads TGTGCCAGCAGCTTACCAGGAGAACCCTACGAGCAGTACTTC. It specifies CASSLPGEPYEQYF.

In DNA form, the CDR3 reads TGTGCCAGCAGCCTACCCTCGGGACAGTTCTACGAGCAGTACTTC. This codes for CASSLPSGQFYEQYF. The chain is built from TRBV11-1 and TRBJ2-7, with 7 bases lining up with TRBD1. This CDR3 has 15 residues. The ends lost 5 bases at V and 3 bases at J; junction bases unmatched: 10. From germline, CDR1 is SGHAT and CDR2 FQDESV (reference sequence). Based on the CDR3 plus reference TRBV11-1 and TRBJ2-7, the full variable domain is EAEVAQSPRYKITEKSQAVAFWCDPISGHATLYWYRQILGQGPELLVQFQDESVVDDSQLPKDRFSAERLKGVDSTLKIQPAELGDSAMYLCASSLPSGQFYEQYFGPGTRLTVT.

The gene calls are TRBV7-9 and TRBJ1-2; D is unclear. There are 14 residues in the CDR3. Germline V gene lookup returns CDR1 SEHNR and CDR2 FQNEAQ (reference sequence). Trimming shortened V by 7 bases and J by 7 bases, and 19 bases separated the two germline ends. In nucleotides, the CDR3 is TGTGCCAGCACCCCGAGCGGCAGCCTCCTTGGCTACACCTTC. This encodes CASTPSGSLLGYTF.

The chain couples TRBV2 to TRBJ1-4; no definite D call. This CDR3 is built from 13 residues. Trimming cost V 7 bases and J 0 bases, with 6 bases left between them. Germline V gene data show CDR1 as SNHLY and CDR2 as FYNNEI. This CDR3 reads CASKPATNEKLFF. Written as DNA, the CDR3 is TGTGCCAGCAAGCCAGCAACTAATGAAAAACTGTTTTTT.

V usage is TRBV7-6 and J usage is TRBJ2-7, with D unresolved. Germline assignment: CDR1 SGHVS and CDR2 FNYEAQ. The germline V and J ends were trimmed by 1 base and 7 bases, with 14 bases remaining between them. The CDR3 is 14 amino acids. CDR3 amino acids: CASSLVLGIGEQYF. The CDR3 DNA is TGTGCCAGCAGCTTAGTCCTTGGAATCGGTGAGCAGTACTTC.

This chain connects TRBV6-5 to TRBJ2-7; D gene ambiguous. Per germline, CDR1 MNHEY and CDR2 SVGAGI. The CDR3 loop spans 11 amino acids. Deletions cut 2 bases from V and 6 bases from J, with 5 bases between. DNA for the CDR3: TGTGCCAGCAGTTACGGCTTCGAGCAGTACTTC. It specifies CASSYGFEQYF.

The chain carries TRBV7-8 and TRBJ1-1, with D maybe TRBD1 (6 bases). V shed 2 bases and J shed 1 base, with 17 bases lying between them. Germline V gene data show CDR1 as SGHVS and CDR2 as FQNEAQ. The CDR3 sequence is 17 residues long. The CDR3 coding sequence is TGTGCCAGCAGCTTATACAGGGATTTTTATTCGAACACTGAAGCTTTCTTT. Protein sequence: CASSLYRDFYSNTEAFF.

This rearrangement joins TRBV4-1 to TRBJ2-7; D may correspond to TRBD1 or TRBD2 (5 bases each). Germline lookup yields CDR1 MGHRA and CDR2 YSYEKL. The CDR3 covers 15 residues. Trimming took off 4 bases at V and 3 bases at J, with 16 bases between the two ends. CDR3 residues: CASSLLSTADYEQYF. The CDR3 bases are TGCGCCAGCAGCCTACTGTCGACAGCGGACTACGAGCAGTACTTC.

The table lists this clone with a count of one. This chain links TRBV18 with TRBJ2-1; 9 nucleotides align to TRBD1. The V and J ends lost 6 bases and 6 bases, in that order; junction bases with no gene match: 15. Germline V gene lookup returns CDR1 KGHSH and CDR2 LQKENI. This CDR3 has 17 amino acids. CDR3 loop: CASSPLWTGAPINEQFF. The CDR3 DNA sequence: TGTGCCAGCTCTCCTCTCTGGACAGGGGCCCCTATCAATGAGCAGTTCTTC.

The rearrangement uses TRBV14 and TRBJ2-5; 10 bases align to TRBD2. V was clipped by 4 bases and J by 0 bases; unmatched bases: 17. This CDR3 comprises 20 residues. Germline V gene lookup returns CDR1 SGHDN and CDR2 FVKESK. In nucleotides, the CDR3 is TGTGCCAGCAGCCTTTCCCTCCAGCGGGGGGGCCTACAGTACCAAGAGACCCAGTACTTC. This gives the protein CASSLSLQRGGLQYQETQYF.

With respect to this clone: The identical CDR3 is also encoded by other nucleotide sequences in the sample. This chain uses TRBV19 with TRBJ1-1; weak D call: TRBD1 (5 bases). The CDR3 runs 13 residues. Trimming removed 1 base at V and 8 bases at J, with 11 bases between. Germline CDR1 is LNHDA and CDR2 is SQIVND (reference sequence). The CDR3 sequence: CASSIGRGTEAFF. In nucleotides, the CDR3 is TGTGCCAGTAGTATAGGGCGGGGGACCGAAGCTTTCTTT.

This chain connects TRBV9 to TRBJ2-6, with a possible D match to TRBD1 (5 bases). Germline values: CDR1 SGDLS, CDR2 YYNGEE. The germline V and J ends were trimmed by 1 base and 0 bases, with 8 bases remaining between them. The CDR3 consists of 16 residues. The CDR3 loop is CASSVQGSSGANVLTF. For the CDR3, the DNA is TGTGCCAGCAGCGTACAGGGCAGCTCTGGGGCCAACGTCCTGACTTTC.

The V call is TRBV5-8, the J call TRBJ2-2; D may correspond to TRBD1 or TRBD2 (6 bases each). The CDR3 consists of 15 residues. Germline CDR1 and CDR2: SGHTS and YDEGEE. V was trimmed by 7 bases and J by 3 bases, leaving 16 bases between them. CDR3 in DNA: TGTGCCAGCGGAGGAGGGGGTATTTACACCGGGGAGCTGTTTTTT. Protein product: CASGGGGIYTGELFF. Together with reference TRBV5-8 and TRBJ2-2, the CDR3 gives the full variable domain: EAGVTQSPTHLIKTRGQQATLRCSPISGHTSVYWYQQALGLGLQFLLWYDEGEERNRGNFPPRFSGRQFPNYSSELNVNALELEDSALYLCASGGGGIYTGELFFGEGSRLTVL.

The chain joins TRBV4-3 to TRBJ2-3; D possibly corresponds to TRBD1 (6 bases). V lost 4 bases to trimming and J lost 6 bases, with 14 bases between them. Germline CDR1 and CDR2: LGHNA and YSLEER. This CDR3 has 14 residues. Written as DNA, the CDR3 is TGCGCCAGCAGCCCTAGGGACACAAGCGATACGCAGTATTTT. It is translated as CASSPRDTSDTQYF.

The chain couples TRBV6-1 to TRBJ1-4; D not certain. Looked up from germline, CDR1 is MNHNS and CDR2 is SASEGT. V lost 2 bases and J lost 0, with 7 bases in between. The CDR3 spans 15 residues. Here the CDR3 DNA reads TGTGCCAGCAGTGAAATTAGGGCAACTAATGAAAAACTGTTTTTT. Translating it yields CASSEIRATNEKLFF.

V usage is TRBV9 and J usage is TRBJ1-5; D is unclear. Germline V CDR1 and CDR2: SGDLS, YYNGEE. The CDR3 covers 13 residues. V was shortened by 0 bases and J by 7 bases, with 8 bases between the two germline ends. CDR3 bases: TGTGCCAGCAGCGTAGACGAGGGACAGCCCCAGCATTTT. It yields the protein CASSVDEGQPQHF.

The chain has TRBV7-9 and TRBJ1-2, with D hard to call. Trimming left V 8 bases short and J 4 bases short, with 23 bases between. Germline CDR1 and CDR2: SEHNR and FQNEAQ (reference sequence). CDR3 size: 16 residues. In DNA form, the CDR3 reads TGTGCCAGCTTGTCCACGAGGGCGGACCCGACCTATGGCTACACCTTC. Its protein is CASLSTRADPTYGYTF.

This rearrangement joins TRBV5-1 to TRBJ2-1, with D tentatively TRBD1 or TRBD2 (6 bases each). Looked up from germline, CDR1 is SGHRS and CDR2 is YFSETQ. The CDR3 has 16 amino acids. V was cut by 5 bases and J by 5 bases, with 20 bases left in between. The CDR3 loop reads CASSYIGGGRHNEQFF. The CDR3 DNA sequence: TGCGCCAGCAGTTACATTGGAGGGGGGCGGCACAATGAGCAGTTCTTC. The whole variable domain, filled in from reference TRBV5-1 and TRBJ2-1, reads KAGVTQTPRYLIKTRGQQVTLSCSPISGHRSVSWYQQTPGQGLQFLFEYFSETQRNKGNFPGRFSGRQFSNSRSEMNVSTLELGDSALYLCASSYIGGGRHNEQFFGPGTRLTVL.